Following are 15 T cell receptor beta chains from one sample sequenced in a study of PD-1 blockade in classical Hodgkin lymphoma. Indicated time point: newly diagnosed, previously untreated cHL patient sample. Starting with thawed PBMCs, CD4+ T cells were purified by magnetic negative selection. The table came from immunoSEQ multiplex PCR; TCRdb's copy has only in-frame clones and leaves some out. The sample lists some 35,000 clones; around 89% were seen once. Sequencing input: CD4+ T cells from blood. Receptor source: a human donor with classical Hodgkin lymphoma.

The V and J genes are TRBV28 and TRBJ1-2; 7 bases are shared with TRBD1. The J segment lost 5 bases and the V segment lost 6 bases, leaving 9 bases of the junction unmatched. The CDR3 is 14 amino acids. CDR1 and CDR2 (germline): MDHEN, SYDVKM. The CDR3 protein is CASSPGTAQYGYTF. CDR3 in DNA: TGTGCCAGCAGCCCCGGGACAGCGCAATATGGCTACACCTTC.

The rearrangement links TRBV19 to TRBJ1-1; D perhaps matches TRBD1 (5 bases). V was clipped by 3 bases and J by 4 bases, with 12 bases between them. The CDR3 totals 14 residues. Per the germline V gene, CDR1 is LNHDA and CDR2 is SQIVND (reference sequence). The CDR3 reads CASSIGGTSTEAFF. CDR3 DNA: TGTGCCAGTAGTATTGGGGGAACAAGCACTGAAGCTTTCTTT.

CDR3: CASSVGDRDRTDTQYF. CDR3 DNA: TGTGCCAGCAGCGTTGGGGACAGGGACCGCACAGATACGCAGTATTTT. This chain joins TRBV9 and TRBJ2-3; 9 bases fit TRBD1. From germline, CDR1 is SGDLS and CDR2 YYNGEE. This CDR3 region has 16 residues. Trimming cost V 2 bases and J 1 base; bases outside gene matches: 5.

This clone was seen more than once but under ten times. The rearrangement uses TRBV2 and TRBJ1-1, with 7 bases that match TRBD1. Per the germline V gene, CDR1 is SNHLY and CDR2 is FYNNEI. The CDR3 is 14 amino acids. V trimming: 6 bases; J trimming: 0 bases; junction bases outside the gene matches: 4. The CDR3 region is CASSRQGMNTEAFF. In nucleotides, the CDR3 is TGTGCCAGCAGCCGACAGGGCATGAACACTGAAGCTTTCTTT.

A few counts support this clone. CDR3 sequence (DNA): TGCGCCAGCAGCCAAGTGAATCAGCCCCAGCATTTT. This translates into CASSQVNQPQHF. The chain employs TRBV4-1 and TRBJ1-5; no definite D call. Germline V CDR1 and CDR2: MGHRA, YSYEKL. CDR3 length equals 12 residues. V shed 1 base and J shed 4 bases, with 2 bases lying between them.

The V and J genes are TRBV19 and TRBJ1-1; 10 nucleotides agree with TRBD1. V was clipped by 5 bases and J by 7 bases; unmatched bases: 10. The CDR3 consists of 15 residues. Germline lookup yields CDR1 LNHDA and CDR2 SQIVND (reference sequence). The CDR3 DNA sequence: TGTGCCAGTAGTCCCCGGGACAGGGGACGAGGTGAAGCTTTCTTT. It codes for CASSPRDRGRGEAFF.

The chain carries TRBV5-6 and TRBJ2-7; no clear D gene. The CDR3 spans 14 residues. The V end lost 3 bases, the J end lost 3 bases, and 13 bases lay between the germline ends. CDR1 and CDR2 (germline): SGHDT, YYEEEE. CDR3 loop: CASSWSLINYEQYF. The CDR3 DNA follows: TGTGCCAGCAGCTGGTCCCTCATCAACTACGAGCAGTACTTC.

The J gene is TRBJ1-5, the V gene TRBV15, with a tentative D call TRBD1 (6 bases). The length of the CDR3 is 15 residues. From germline, CDR1 is LNHNV and CDR2 YYDKDF (reference sequence). Trimming took 0 bases from V and 8 from J, leaving 14 bases between them. The CDR3 DNA follows: TGTGCCACCAGCAGAGAGAGGGGGGTCGAGGAGCCCCAGCATTTT. Its protein is CATSRERGVEEPQHF. The complete variable domain, with remaining parts taken from reference TRBV15 and TRBJ1-5, reads DAMVIQNPRYQVTQFGKPVTLSCSQTLNHNVMYWYQQKSSQAPKLLFHYYDKDFNNEADTPDNFQSRRPNTSFCFLDIRSPGLGDTAMYLCATSRERGVEEPQHFGDGTRLSIL.

V gene TRBV28 combines with J gene TRBJ1-5; 10 nucleotides agree with TRBD1. Germline CDR1 and CDR2: MDHEN and SYDVKM. The trim removed 6 bases at V and 4 bases at J, leaving 6 bases unmatched. This CDR3 is 15 amino acids long. CDR3 nucleotides: TGTGCCAGCAGGGCGACAGGGGGCGGTAATCAGCCCCAGCATTTT. It translates to CASRATGGGNQPQHF.

The genes are TRBV7-2 and TRBJ2-7; 8 bases fit TRBD1. V trimming: 5 bases; J trimming: 0 bases; junction bases outside the gene matches: 15. This CDR3 comprises 18 residues. CDR1 SGHTA and CDR2 FQGNSA come from the germline V gene. CDR3 nucleotides: TGTGCCAGCAGCCCTCCCCAGGGACAGGCCCTTAGCTCCTACGAGCAGTACTTC. Protein: CASSPPQGQALSSYEQYF. Variable domain in full (rest from reference TRBV7-2 and TRBJ2-7): GAGVSQSPSNKVTEKGKDVELRCDPISGHTALYWYRQSLGQGLEFLIYFQGNSAPDKSGLPSDRFSAERTGGSVSTLTIQRTQQEDSAVYLCASSPPQGQALSSYEQYFGPGTRLTVT.

The chain joins TRBV25-1 to TRBJ2-7, with D tentatively TRBD1 (5 bases). V lost 7 bases to trimming and J lost 6 bases, with 19 bases between them. The CDR3 length is 14 residues. The germline CDR1 and CDR2 sequences are MGHDK and SYGVNS. The CDR3, as DNA: TGTGCCAGCAATCCCTCAAACAGGTGGGCCGAGCAGTACTTC. Translating gives CASNPSNRWAEQYF.

V usage is TRBV4-1 and J usage is TRBJ2-6; possibly TRBD1 for D (6 bases). Germline-derived CDR1 and CDR2 are MGHRA and YSYEKL. The CDR3 spans 18 residues. V was shortened by 4 bases and J by 3 bases, with 19 bases between the two germline ends. The CDR3 loop is CASSRTSVGAGGANVLTF. In DNA, the CDR3 is TGCGCCAGCAGCCGCACCTCGGTGGGGGCTGGTGGGGCCAACGTCCTGACTTTC.

This chain links TRBV6-6 with TRBJ2-2, with 10 bases fitting TRBD1. Germline V gene lookup returns CDR1 MNHNY and CDR2 SVGAGI (reference sequence). The trim removed 5 bases at V and 4 bases at J, leaving 7 bases unmatched. This CDR3 has 16 residues. The CDR3 sequence is CASSPRDRGSTGELFF. Written as DNA, the CDR3 is TGTGCCAGCAGTCCCCGGGACAGGGGTTCCACCGGGGAGCTGTTTTTT.

In this sample, this clone turned up once. The genes are TRBV7-2 and TRBJ2-7; 11 bases align to TRBD2. Germline V gene sequence: CDR1 SGHTA, CDR2 FQGNSA. With V trimmed by 4 bases and J by 2 bases, 4 bases remained unmatched. This CDR3 has 15 amino acids. CDR3 residues: CASSYLAGGTYEQYF. The CDR3 nucleotides read TGTGCCAGCAGCTACTTAGCGGGAGGGACCTACGAGCAGTACTTC.

This chain uses TRBV18 with TRBJ1-2; perhaps TRBD1 as D (6 bases). V was trimmed by 3 bases and J by 4 bases, leaving 18 bases between them. The germline CDR1 and CDR2 sequences are KGHSH and LQKENI. CDR3 size: 16 residues. CDR3 loop: CASSPSGNRVGYGYTF. Here the CDR3 DNA reads TGTGCCAGCTCACCCTCAGGGAACAGGGTCGGCTATGGCTACACCTTC.